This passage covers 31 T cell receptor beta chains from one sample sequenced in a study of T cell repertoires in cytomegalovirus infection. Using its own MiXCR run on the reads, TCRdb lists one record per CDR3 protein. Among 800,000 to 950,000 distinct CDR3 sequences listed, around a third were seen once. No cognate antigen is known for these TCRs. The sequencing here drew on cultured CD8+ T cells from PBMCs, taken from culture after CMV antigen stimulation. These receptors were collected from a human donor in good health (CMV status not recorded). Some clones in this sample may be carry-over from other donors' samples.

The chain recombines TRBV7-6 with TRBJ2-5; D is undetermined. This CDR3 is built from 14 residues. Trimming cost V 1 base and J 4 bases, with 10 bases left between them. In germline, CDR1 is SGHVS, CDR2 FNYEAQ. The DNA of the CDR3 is TGTGCCAGCAGCTTAGAAGTAGATAGAGAGACCCAGTACTTC. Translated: CASSLEVDRETQYF.

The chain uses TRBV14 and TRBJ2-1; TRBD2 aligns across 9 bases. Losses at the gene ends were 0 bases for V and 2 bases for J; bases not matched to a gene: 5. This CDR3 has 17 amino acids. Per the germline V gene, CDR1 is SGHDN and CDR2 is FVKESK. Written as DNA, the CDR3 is TGTGCCAGCAGCCAAGATGCGGGGGGGCTGGCCTACAATGAGCAGTTCTTC. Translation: CASSQDAGGLAYNEQFF. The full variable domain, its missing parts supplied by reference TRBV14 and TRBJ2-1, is EAGVTQFPSHSVIEKGQTVTLRCDPISGHDNLYWYRRVMGKEIKFLLHFVKESKQDESGMPNNRFLAERTGGTYSTLKVQPAELEDSGVYFCASSQDAGGLAYNEQFFGPGTRLTVL.

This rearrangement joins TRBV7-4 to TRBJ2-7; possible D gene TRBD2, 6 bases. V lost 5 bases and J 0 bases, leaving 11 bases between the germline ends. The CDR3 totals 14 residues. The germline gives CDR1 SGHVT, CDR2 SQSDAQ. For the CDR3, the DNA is TGTGCCAGCAGCCCTAGCGTTAGCTCCTACGAGCAGTACTTC. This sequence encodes CASSPSVSSYEQYF.

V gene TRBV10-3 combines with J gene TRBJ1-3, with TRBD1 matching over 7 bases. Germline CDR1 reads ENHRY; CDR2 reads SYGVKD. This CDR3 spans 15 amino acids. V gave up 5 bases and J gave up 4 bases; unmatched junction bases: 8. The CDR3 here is CAISLTGREGNTIYF. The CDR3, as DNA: TGTGCCATCAGTTTGACAGGGCGAGAAGGAAACACCATATATTTT.

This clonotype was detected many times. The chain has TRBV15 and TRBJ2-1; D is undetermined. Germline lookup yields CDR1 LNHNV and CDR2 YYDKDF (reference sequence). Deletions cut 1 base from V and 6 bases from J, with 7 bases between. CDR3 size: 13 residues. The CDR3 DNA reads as TGTGCCACCAGCAGAGTAGAACTCAATGAGCAGTTCTTC. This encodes CATSRVELNEQFF.

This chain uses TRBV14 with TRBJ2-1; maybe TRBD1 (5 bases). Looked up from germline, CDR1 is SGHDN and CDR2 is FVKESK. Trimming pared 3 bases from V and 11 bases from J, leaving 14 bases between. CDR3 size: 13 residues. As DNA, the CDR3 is TGTGCCAGCAGCCATTCGGACAACCTTAAGCAGTTCTTC. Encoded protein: CASSHSDNLKQFF.

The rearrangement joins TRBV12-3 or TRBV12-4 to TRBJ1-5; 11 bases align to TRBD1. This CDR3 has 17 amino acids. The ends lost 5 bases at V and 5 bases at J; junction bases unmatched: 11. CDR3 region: CASSLDRGPVLDQPQHF. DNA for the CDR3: TGTGCCAGCAGTCTGGACAGGGGGCCTGTTTTGGATCAGCCCCAGCATTTT.

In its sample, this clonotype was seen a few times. The CDR3, as DNA: TGTGCCAGCAGCCCGGTTCGATTCGGGGAGCTGTTTTTT. Its protein is CASSPVRFGELFF. The J gene is TRBJ2-2, the V gene TRBV7-9, with D uncertain. The CDR3 spans 13 residues. V was shortened by 5 bases and J by 7 bases, with 11 bases between the two germline ends. Germline V CDR1 and CDR2: SEHNR, FQNEAQ (reference sequence).

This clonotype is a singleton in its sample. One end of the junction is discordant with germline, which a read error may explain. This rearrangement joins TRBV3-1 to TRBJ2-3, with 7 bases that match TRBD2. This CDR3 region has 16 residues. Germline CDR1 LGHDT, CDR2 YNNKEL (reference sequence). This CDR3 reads CVSSLLDGGTTDTQYF. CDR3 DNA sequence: TGTGTCAGCAGCCTCCTAGACGGGGGGACCACAGATACGCAGTATTTT.

CDR3 nucleotide sequence: TGTGCCACCAGCGAGGGGACAGGAGGCTACTACGAGCAGTACTTC. This codes for CATSEGTGGYYEQYF. V and J are TRBV15 and TRBJ2-7, with 8 bases that match TRBD1. Unmatched junction bases numbered 9, after V lost 5 bases and J lost 3 bases. CDR1 and CDR2 from the germline V gene are LNHNV and YYDKDF (reference sequence). This CDR3 contains 15 residues.

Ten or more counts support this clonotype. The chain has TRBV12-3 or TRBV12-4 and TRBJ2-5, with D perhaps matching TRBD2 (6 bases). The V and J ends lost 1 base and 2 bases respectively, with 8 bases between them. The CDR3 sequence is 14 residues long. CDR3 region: CASSLVGRQETQYF. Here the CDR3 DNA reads TGTGCCAGCAGTTTAGTCGGGAGACAAGAGACCCAGTACTTC.

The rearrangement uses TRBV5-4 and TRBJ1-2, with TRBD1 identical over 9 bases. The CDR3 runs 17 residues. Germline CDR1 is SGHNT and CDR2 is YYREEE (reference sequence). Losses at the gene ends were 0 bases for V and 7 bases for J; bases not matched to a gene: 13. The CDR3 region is CASSLDGTGIHQGGYTF. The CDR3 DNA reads TGTGCCAGCAGCTTGGACGGGACAGGGATCCACCAGGGTGGCTACACCTTC.

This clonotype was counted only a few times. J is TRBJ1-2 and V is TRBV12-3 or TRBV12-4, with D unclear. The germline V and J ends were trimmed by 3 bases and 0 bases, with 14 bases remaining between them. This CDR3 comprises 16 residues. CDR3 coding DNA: TGTGCCAGCAGTTTTACCCCGGGCCTGGCTAACTATGGCTACACCTTC. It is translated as CASSFTPGLANYGYTF.

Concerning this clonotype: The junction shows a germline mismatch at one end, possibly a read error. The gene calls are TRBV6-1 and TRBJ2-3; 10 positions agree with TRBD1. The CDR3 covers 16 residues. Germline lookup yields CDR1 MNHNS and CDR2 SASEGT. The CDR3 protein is CASSERGQGTTDTQYF. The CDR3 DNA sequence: TGTGCCAGCAGTGAAAGGGGACAGGGGACGACAGATACGCAATATTTT.

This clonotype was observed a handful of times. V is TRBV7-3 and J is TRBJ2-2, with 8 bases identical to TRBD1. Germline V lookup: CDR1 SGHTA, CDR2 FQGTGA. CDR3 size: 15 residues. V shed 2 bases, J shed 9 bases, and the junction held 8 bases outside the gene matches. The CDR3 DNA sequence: TGTGCCAGCAGCTTAGTGCGGACAGGGAGGCGGGAGCTGTTTTTT. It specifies CASSLVRTGRRELFF.

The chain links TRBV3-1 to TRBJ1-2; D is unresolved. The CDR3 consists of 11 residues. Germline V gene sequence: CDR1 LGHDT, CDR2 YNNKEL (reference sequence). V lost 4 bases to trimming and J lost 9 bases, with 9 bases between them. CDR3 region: CASSRRDSYTF. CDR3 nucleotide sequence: TGTGCCAGCAGCCGGAGGGATAGCTACACCTTC.

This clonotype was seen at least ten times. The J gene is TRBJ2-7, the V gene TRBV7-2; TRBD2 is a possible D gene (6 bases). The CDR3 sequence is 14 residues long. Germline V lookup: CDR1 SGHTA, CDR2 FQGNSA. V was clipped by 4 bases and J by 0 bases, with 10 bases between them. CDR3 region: CASSWVADSYEQYF. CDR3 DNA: TGTGCCAGCAGCTGGGTAGCGGACTCCTACGAGCAGTACTTC. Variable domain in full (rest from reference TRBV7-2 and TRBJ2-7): GAGVSQSPSNKVTEKGKDVELRCDPISGHTALYWYRQSLGQGLEFLIYFQGNSAPDKSGLPSDRFSAERTGGSVSTLTIQRTQQEDSAVYLCASSWVADSYEQYFGPGTRLTVT.

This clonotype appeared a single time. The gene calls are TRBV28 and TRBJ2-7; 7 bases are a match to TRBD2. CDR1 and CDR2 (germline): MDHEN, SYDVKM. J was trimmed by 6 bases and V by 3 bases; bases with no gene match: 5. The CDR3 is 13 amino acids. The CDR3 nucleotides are TGTGCCAGCAGTTTGTGGGGGGGGGTCGAGCAGTACGTC. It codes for CASSLWGGVEQYV.

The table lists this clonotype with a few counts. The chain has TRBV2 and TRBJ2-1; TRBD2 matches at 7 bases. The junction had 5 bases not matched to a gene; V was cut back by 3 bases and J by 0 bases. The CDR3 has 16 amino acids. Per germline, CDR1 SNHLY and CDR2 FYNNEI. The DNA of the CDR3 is TGTGCCAGCAGTGAGGGAGCGGGACCCTCCTACAATGAGCAGTTCTTC. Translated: CASSEGAGPSYNEQFF.

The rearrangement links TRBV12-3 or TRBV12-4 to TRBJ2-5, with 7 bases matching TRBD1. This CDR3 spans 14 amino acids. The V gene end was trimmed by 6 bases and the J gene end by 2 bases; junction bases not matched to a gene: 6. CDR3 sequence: CASSPRGHQETQYF. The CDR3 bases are TGTGCCAGCAGCCCAAGGGGGCATCAAGAGACCCAGTACTTC.

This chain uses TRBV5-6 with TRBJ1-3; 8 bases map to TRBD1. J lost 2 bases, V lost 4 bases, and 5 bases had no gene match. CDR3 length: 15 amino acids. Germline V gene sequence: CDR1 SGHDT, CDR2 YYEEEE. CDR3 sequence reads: CASSADRGAGNTIYF. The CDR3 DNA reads TGTGCCAGCAGCGCAGACAGGGGCGCTGGAAACACCATATATTTT.

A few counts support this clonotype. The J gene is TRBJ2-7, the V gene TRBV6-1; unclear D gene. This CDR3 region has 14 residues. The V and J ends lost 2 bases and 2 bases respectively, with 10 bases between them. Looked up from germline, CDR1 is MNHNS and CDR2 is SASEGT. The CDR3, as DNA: TGTGCCAGCAGTGAATGGACGGAACCCTACGAGCAGTACTTC. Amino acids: CASSEWTEPYEQYF.

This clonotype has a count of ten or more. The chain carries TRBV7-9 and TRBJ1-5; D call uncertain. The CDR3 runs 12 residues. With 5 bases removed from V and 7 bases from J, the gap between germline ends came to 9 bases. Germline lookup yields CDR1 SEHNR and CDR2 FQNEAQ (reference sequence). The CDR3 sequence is CASSTQRQPQHF. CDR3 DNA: TGTGCCAGCAGCACACAGAGACAGCCCCAGCATTTT.

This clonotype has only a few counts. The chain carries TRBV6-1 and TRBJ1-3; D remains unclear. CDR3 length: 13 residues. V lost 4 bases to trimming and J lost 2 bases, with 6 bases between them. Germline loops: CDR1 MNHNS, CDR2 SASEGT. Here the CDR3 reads CASSGVPGNTIYF. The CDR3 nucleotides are TGTGCCAGCAGTGGGGTTCCTGGAAACACCATATATTTT.

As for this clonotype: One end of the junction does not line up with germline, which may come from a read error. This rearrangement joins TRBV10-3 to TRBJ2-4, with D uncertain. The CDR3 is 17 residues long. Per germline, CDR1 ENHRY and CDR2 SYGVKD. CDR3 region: CAFSESKQAVAKNIQYF. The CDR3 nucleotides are TGTGCCTTCAGTGAGTCGAAGCAGGCAGTAGCCAAAAACATTCAGTACTTC.

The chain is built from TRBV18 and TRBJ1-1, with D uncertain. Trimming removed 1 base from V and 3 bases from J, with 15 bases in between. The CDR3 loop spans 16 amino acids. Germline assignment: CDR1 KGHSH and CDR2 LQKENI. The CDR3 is CASSPRFRRPDTEAFF. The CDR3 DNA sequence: TGTGCCAGCTCACCACGATTTCGGCGACCGGACACTGAAGCTTTCTTT.

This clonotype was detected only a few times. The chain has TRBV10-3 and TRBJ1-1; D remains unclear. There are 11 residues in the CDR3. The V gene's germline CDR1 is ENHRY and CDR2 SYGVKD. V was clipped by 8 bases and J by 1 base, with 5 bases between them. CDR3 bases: TGTGCCATCCTAACGAACACTGAAGCTTTCTTT. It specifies CAILTNTEAFF.

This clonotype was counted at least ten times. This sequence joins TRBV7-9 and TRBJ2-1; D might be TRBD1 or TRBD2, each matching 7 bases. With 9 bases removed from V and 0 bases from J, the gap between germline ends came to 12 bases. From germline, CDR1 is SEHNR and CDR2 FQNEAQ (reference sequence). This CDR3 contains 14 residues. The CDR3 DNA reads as TGTGCCAGTCAGGGGGGGAGCTCCTACAATGAGCAGTTCTTC. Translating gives CASQGGSSYNEQFF.

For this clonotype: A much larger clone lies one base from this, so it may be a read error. This CDR3 is CASSLESTAYQETQYF. DNA of the CDR3: TGTGCCAGCAGCTTAGAGTCGACAGCGTACCAAGAGACCCAGTACTTC. The chain uses TRBV7-4 and TRBJ2-5; tentatively, D is TRBD1 (5 bases). Germline V gene sequence: CDR1 SGHVT, CDR2 SQSDAQ. Trimming removed 1 base from V and 0 bases from J, with 12 bases in between. The CDR3 loop spans 16 amino acids. Filled out from reference TRBV7-4 and TRBJ2-5, the complete variable domain reads GAGVSQSPRYKVAKRGRDVALRCDSISGHVTLYWYRQTLGQGSEVLTYSQSDAQRDKSGRPSGRFSAERPERSVSTLKIQRTEQGDSAVYLCASSLESTAYQETQYFGPGTRLLVL.

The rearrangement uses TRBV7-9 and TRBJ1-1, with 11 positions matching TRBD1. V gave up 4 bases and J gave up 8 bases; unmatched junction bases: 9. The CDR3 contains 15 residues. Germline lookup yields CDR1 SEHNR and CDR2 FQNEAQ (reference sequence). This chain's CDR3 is CASSYPDRGRPEAFF. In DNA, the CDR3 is TGTGCCAGCAGCTACCCGGACAGGGGGCGCCCGGAAGCTTTCTTT.

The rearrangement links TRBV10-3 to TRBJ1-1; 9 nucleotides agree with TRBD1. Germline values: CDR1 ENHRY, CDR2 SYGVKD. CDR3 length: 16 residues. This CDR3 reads CVISAVGQGEGMEAFF. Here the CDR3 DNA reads TGTGTCATTTCTGCGGTGGGACAGGGAGAAGGGATGGAAGCTTTCTTT.